The 10 T cell receptor beta chains in this list originate from one sample, sequenced in a study of siplizumab effects on memory and regulatory T cells. TCRdb's table, derived via immunoSEQ multiplex PCR, lists solely in-frame clones and lacks some. In the table there are approximately 100,000 clones, about 90% of which are singletons. Sequenced material: Tregs sorted from blood. The receptors were gathered from a human donor in good health.

This chain uses TRBV2 with TRBJ1-5; possibly TRBD1 for D (5 bases). CDR1 and CDR2 (germline): SNHLY, FYNNEI. Between the trimmed V and J ends, which lost 6 bases and 1 base, there was a span of 22 bases. The length of the CDR3 is 18 residues. This chain's CDR3 is CASSLGGSWVLSNQPQHF. The CDR3 coding sequence is TGTGCCAGCAGCCTCGGGGGGAGTTGGGTTTTAAGCAATCAGCCCCAGCATTTT.

This chain connects TRBV7-9 to TRBJ1-6; possible D gene TRBD1, 5 bases. The CDR3 totals 14 residues. V shed 3 bases and J shed 8 bases, with 11 bases lying between them. Per the germline V gene, CDR1 is SEHNR and CDR2 is FQNEAQ (reference sequence). The CDR3 DNA reads as TGTGCCAGCAGCTTTGGGGCCAGGGATTCACCCCTCCACTTT. Translating gives CASSFGARDSPLHF. Full variable domain (remainder filled in from reference TRBV7-9 and TRBJ1-6): DTGVSQNPRHKITKRGQNVTFRCDPISEHNRLYWYRQTLGQGPEFLTYFQNEAQLEKSRLLSDRFSAERPKGSFSTLEIQRTEQGDSAMYLCASSFGARDSPLHFGNGTRLTVT.

The rearrangement links TRBV28 to TRBJ2-1; a possible D gene is TRBD2 (5 bases). Germline V CDR1 and CDR2: MDHEN, SYDVKM. CDR3 length equals 15 residues. Trimming removed 5 bases at V and 6 bases at J, with 17 bases between. CDR3: CASSPPQRRSNEQFF. In DNA form, the CDR3 reads TGTGCCAGCAGTCCACCCCAGCGGCGGTCCAATGAGCAGTTCTTC.

This sequence joins TRBV19 and TRBJ2-5; 9 bases are shared with TRBD1. TRBJ2-7 matches the DNA end more closely, so the J call is doubtful. CDR3 length equals 15 residues. Germline values: CDR1 LNHDA, CDR2 SQIVND (reference sequence). CDR3 loop: CASSSTTGGWYEQYF. In DNA, the CDR3 is TGTGCCAGTAGTTCCACAACAGGGGGCTGGTACGAGCAGTACTTC.

The chain has TRBV7-9 and TRBJ2-3; D not certain. Germline V gene data show CDR1 as SEHNR and CDR2 as FQNEAQ (reference sequence). CDR3 size: 15 residues. The V gene lost 5 bases and the J gene lost 5 bases, with 17 bases spanning the gap. The CDR3 DNA is TGTGCCAGCAGCCAAGTATCAGGCGGCGGAGATACGCAGTATTTT. Its protein is CASSQVSGGGDTQYF.

The chain carries TRBV7-9 and TRBJ2-3; a weak D match, TRBD1 (6 bases). Germline CDR1 reads SEHNR; CDR2 reads FQNEAQ (reference sequence). CDR3 length equals 16 residues. V was shortened by 2 bases and J by 1 base, with 13 bases between the two germline ends. The CDR3 sequence is CASSLRNRVGTDTQYF. In DNA form, the CDR3 reads TGTGCCAGCAGCTTAAGGAACAGGGTGGGCACAGATACGCAGTATTTT.

This chain links TRBV29-1 with TRBJ2-1, with TRBD1 as a possible D gene (5 bases). Trimming cost V 3 bases and J 5 bases, with 11 bases left between them. This CDR3 is 13 amino acids long. Germline CDR1 is SQVTM and CDR2 is ANQGSEA. The CDR3 here is CSVEGQVDNEQFF. In nucleotides, the CDR3 is TGCAGCGTTGAGGGGCAGGTAGACAATGAGCAGTTCTTC.

The chain carries TRBV6-1 and TRBJ2-7; possible D gene TRBD2, 5 bases. Between the trimmed V and J ends, which lost 3 bases and 3 bases, there was a span of 24 bases. The CDR3 loop spans 18 amino acids. Germline assignment: CDR1 MNHNS and CDR2 SASEGT. For the CDR3, the DNA is TGTGCCAGCAGTGATCTAGCCCGAAGTCCGAGACGGTACTACGAGCAGTACTTC. The encoded protein is CASSDLARSPRRYYEQYF.

The V and J genes are TRBV19 and TRBJ2-3; D is uncertain. The CDR3 is 12 amino acids. Germline CDR1 LNHDA, CDR2 SQIVND (reference sequence). V was clipped by 5 bases and J by 12 bases, with 15 bases between them. CDR3 sequence reads: CASSPRPFKQYF. For the CDR3, the DNA is TGTGCCAGTAGTCCGCGCCCCTTCAAACAGTATTTT.

This clone was picked up a small number of times. This chain links TRBV10-3 with TRBJ2-1; TRBD2 is a possible D gene (5 bases). Trimming removed 0 bases at V and 2 bases at J, with 14 bases between. This CDR3 contains 17 residues. The V gene's germline CDR1 is ENHRY and CDR2 SYGVKD. CDR3 nucleotides: TGTGCCATCAGTGAGTCGACTCGAGGGAATCCCTACAATGAGCAGTTCTTC. Its translation: CAISESTRGNPYNEQFF.